A single sample gave rise to the 25 T cell receptor beta chains below, sequenced in a study of shared clonotypes between healthy human individuals (dated by TCRdb to about 2020). The library was obtained by the immunoSEQ multiplex PCR assay. Entries here come from immuneACCESS through TCRdb and include only in-frame sequences with V and J called. Some clones fail to appear in such tables; in the studies checked, an unresolved V gene covers under half of the shortfall, and the cause of the remainder is unknown. Present in this sample are around 1,100,000 clones, roughly 80% of which were seen just once. The ten biggest clones cover approximately 0.95% of the sample. Sequences were obtained from memory CD4+ T cells from PBMCs. Explained via the paper, the cell subset or site label denotes: CD45RA-negative fraction. The origin of the receptors is a man in his late teens or twenties in good health. Some clones in this sample may be carry-over from other donors' samples.

Turning to this clone: This specimen includes other DNA sequences encoding the same CDR3. The chain couples TRBV7-2 to TRBJ2-7; 12 bases align to TRBD2. V was clipped by 5 bases and J by 2 bases; unmatched bases: 4. The CDR3 runs to 15 residues. Germline V gives CDR1 SGHTA, CDR2 FQGNSA. The CDR3 DNA sequence: TGTGCCAGCAGCCCCAGACTAGCGGGGGCCTACGAGCAGTACTTC. Translating gives CASSPRLAGAYEQYF. The variable domain in full, with the rest retrieved from reference TRBV7-2 and TRBJ2-7, is GAGVSQSPSNKVTEKGKDVELRCDPISGHTALYWYRQSLGQGLEFLIYFQGNSAPDKSGLPSDRFSAERTGGSVSTLTIQRTQQEDSAVYLCASSPRLAGAYEQYFGPGTRLTVT.

The V and J genes are TRBV5-1 and TRBJ1-5; 10 nucleotides align to TRBD1. The CDR3 spans 15 residues. Per germline, CDR1 SGHRS and CDR2 YFSETQ. The junction had 6 bases not matched to a gene; V was cut back by 4 bases and J by 5 bases. The chain's CDR3 is CASSPGQGFDQPQHF. The CDR3 bases are TGCGCCAGCAGCCCGGGACAGGGGTTTGATCAGCCCCAGCATTTT.

A word on this clone: The sample holds other DNA sequences that translate to the same CDR3. The chain carries TRBV11-2 and TRBJ2-7; no firm D call. Germline CDR1 SGHAT, CDR2 FQNNGV. V dropped 2 bases and J dropped 4 bases, with 0 bases sitting between them. This CDR3 region has 10 residues. The CDR3 reads CASSLYEQYF. DNA of the CDR3: TGTGCCAGCAGCTTATACGAGCAGTACTTC. Drawing the rest from reference TRBV11-2 and TRBJ2-7, the complete variable domain is EAGVAQSPRYKIIEKRQSVAFWCNPISGHATLYWYQQILGQGPKLLIQFQNNGVVDDSQLPKDRFSAERLKGVDSTLKIQPAKLEDSAVYLCASSLYEQYFGPGTRLTVT.

The V gene is TRBV10-3, the J gene TRBJ1-2; D remains ambiguous. The CDR3 covers 13 residues. Germline V gene lookup returns CDR1 ENHRY and CDR2 SYGVKD. The V gene lost 4 bases and the J gene lost 0 bases, with 6 bases spanning the gap. The CDR3 here is CAISVESNYGYTF. The CDR3, as DNA: TGTGCCATCAGTGTCGAGTCTAACTATGGCTACACCTTC.

The chain uses TRBV9 and TRBJ1-2; D not resolved. Germline lookup yields CDR1 SGDLS and CDR2 YYNGEE. V was clipped by 4 bases and J by 0 bases, with 10 bases between them. The CDR3 consists of 14 residues. CDR3 coding DNA: TGTGCCAGCAGCTCCGACGGGGCTAACTATGGCTACACCTTC. Its protein product is CASSSDGANYGYTF.

The rearrangement joins TRBV6-1 to TRBJ2-7, with TRBD2 as a possible D gene (5 bases). V lost 6 bases and J 3 bases, leaving 12 bases between the germline ends. The V gene's germline CDR1 is MNHNS and CDR2 SASEGT. The CDR3 contains 13 residues. In DNA form, the CDR3 reads TGTGCCAGCAGGCCGGGAAAGAACTACGAGCAGTACTTC. Its translation is CASRPGKNYEQYF.

The chain employs TRBV5-1 and TRBJ1-2; D possibly corresponds to TRBD1 (5 bases). This CDR3 is 14 amino acids long. Trimming took off 4 bases at V and 5 bases at J, with 15 bases between the two ends. Looked up from germline, CDR1 is SGHRS and CDR2 is YFSETQ. The CDR3 protein is CASSEDGANYGYTF. In DNA form, the CDR3 reads TGCGCCAGCAGCGAGGACGGGGCGAATTATGGCTACACCTTC.

The gene calls are TRBV5-1 and TRBJ1-1; 7 bases line up with TRBD1. In germline, CDR1 is SGHRS, CDR2 YFSETQ. The CDR3 totals 16 residues. Losses at the gene ends were 4 bases for V and 3 bases for J; bases not matched to a gene: 12. The CDR3 sequence is CASSPRTGRGDTEAFF. CDR3 DNA: TGCGCCAGCAGCCCCAGGACAGGCCGGGGGGACACTGAAGCTTTCTTT.

The chain is built from TRBV25-1 and TRBJ2-7, with TRBD1 matching over 7 bases. The junction had 5 bases not matched to a gene; V was cut back by 3 bases and J by 0 bases. The CDR3 is 15 residues long. Germline V gene sequence: CDR1 MGHDK, CDR2 SYGVNS. DNA for the CDR3: TGTGCCAGCAGTGAGACCTGGGACAGCTCCTACGAGCAGTACTTC. It specifies CASSETWDSSYEQYF.

The chain employs TRBV10-3 and TRBJ2-5, with TRBD1 matching over 8 bases. V lost 11 bases, J lost 4 bases, and 3 bases stayed unmatched. Germline lookup yields CDR1 ENHRY and CDR2 SYGVKD. The CDR3 spans 11 residues. The CDR3 here is CAVQGGETQYF. As DNA, the CDR3 is TGTGCCGTACAGGGGGGAGAGACCCAGTACTTC.

V and J are TRBV19 and TRBJ1-5; TRBD1 might be the D (5 bases). The CDR3 is 16 residues long. Germline loops: CDR1 LNHDA, CDR2 SQIVND (reference sequence). The V end was cut by 7 bases, the J end by 6 bases, with 22 bases between. The CDR3 DNA follows: TGTGCCAGTACAAGAGTGGGGCAGCTGAGAGGTCAGCCCCAGCATTTT. It codes for CASTRVGQLRGQPQHF.

This chain uses TRBV19 with TRBJ2-1; 10 nucleotides agree with TRBD2. This CDR3 is 15 amino acids long. The junction had 12 bases not matched to a gene; V was cut back by 7 bases and J by 9 bases. Germline CDR1 is LNHDA and CDR2 is SQIVND (reference sequence). Here the CDR3 reads CASKGPSGSQGEQFF. For the CDR3, the DNA is TGTGCCAGTAAAGGGCCTAGCGGGAGTCAGGGTGAGCAGTTCTTC. Drawing the rest from reference TRBV19 and TRBJ2-1, the complete variable domain is DGGITQSPKYLFRKEGQNVTLSCEQNLNHDAMYWYRQDPGQGLRLIYYSQIVNDFQKGDIAEGYSVSREKKESFPLTVTSAQKNPTAFYLCASKGPSGSQGEQFFGPGTRLTVL.

The rearrangement uses TRBV6-1 and TRBJ2-7; 9 bases are a match to TRBD1. This CDR3 region has 15 residues. Germline V CDR1 and CDR2: MNHNS, SASEGT. J gave up 2 bases and V 2 bases, and 4 bases lay outside the gene matches. CDR3 nucleotide sequence: TGTGCCAGCAGTGAAATGTGGACAGGGGCCTACGAGCAGTACTTC. It yields the protein CASSEMWTGAYEQYF.

In its sample, this clone was seen once. The genes are TRBV18 and TRBJ2-3; possibly TRBD1 for D (5 bases). This CDR3 is built from 14 residues. V shed 6 bases and J shed 0 bases, with 10 bases lying between them. CDR1 and CDR2 (germline): KGHSH, LQKENI. The DNA of the CDR3 is TGTGCCAGCTCCCAGGGCAGTAGCACAGATACGCAGTATTTT. As protein: CASSQGSSTDTQYF.

The V call is TRBV5-1, the J call TRBJ1-3; 8 bases are a match to TRBD1. The ends lost 0 bases at V and 0 bases at J; junction bases unmatched: 2. The CDR3 covers 16 residues. In germline, CDR1 is SGHRS, CDR2 YFSETQ. The CDR3 protein is CASSLGTGHSGNTIYF. The CDR3 bases are TGCGCCAGCAGCTTGGGGACAGGGCACTCTGGAAACACCATATATTTT.

The V call is TRBV2, the J call TRBJ1-2; D might be TRBD1 (5 bases). Trimming removed 3 bases at V and 4 bases at J, with 9 bases between. The CDR3 has 13 amino acids. Germline V lookup: CDR1 SNHLY, CDR2 FYNNEI. This chain's CDR3 is CASSDWGVYGYTF. DNA for the CDR3: TGTGCCAGCAGTGACTGGGGCGTCTATGGCTACACCTTC.

The rearrangement uses TRBV19 and TRBJ2-7; TRBD1 agrees at 10 bases. The CDR3 consists of 13 residues. CDR1 and CDR2 from the germline V gene are LNHDA and SQIVND (reference sequence). Germline trimming cut 6 bases from V and 5 bases from J; bases unmatched to any gene: 4. In DNA form, the CDR3 reads TGTGCCAGTAGGCGACAGGGGGCCGACGAGCAGTACTTC. Its protein product is CASRRQGADEQYF.

The chain joins TRBV10-1 to TRBJ1-2, with 7 bases identical to TRBD1. The junction had 6 bases not matched to a gene; V was cut back by 6 bases and J by 5 bases. The CDR3 consists of 13 residues. Looked up from germline, CDR1 is WNHNN and CDR2 is SYGVQD (reference sequence). The CDR3 DNA sequence: TGCGCCAGCAGCTCCGGGACAGCGTATGGCTACACCTTC. Protein sequence: CASSSGTAYGYTF.

The genes are TRBV7-9 and TRBJ2-1; 9 positions agree with TRBD2. Germline CDR1 is SEHNR and CDR2 is FQNEAQ (reference sequence). The CDR3 has 18 residues. The ends lost 6 bases at V and 0 bases at J; junction bases unmatched: 12. The chain's CDR3 is CASSGTSGPRSSYNEQFF. In nucleotides, the CDR3 is TGTGCCAGCAGTGGAACTAGCGGGCCCCGGAGCTCCTACAATGAGCAGTTCTTC. The full variable domain, in which reference TRBV7-9 and TRBJ2-1 provide the parts outside the CDR3, is DTGVSQNPRHKITKRGQNVTFRCDPISEHNRLYWYRQTLGQGPEFLTYFQNEAQLEKSRLLSDRFSAERPKGSFSTLEIQRTEQGDSAMYLCASSGTSGPRSSYNEQFFGPGTRLTVL.

J is TRBJ2-2 and V is TRBV7-2; D is unclear. From germline, CDR1 is SGHTA and CDR2 FQGNSA. This CDR3 has 14 amino acids. Between the trimmed V and J ends, which lost 3 bases and 4 bases, there was a span of 9 bases. The CDR3 sequence is CASSFVSTTGELFF. The CDR3 bases are TGTGCCAGCAGCTTCGTTTCTACCACCGGGGAGCTGTTTTTT.

This chain joins TRBV10-2 and TRBJ1-1; unclear D gene. V shed 5 bases and J shed 4 bases, with 11 bases lying between them. This CDR3 contains 13 residues. The germline V gene has CDR1 WSHSY and CDR2 SAAADI. The CDR3 region has the DNA TGCGCCAGCAGTTACGGATACTCCACTGAAGCTTTCTTT. Translating it yields CASSYGYSTEAFF.

This chain uses TRBV7-3 with TRBJ2-1; D is unresolved. Germline-derived CDR1 and CDR2 are SGHTA and FQGTGA. The CDR3 loop spans 17 amino acids. V shed 0 bases and J shed 0 bases, with 12 bases lying between them. CDR3 in amino acids: CASSLTGPQASYNEQFF. DNA for the CDR3: TGTGCCAGCAGCTTAACAGGCCCCCAGGCCTCCTACAATGAGCAGTTCTTC. Complete variable domain (other parts from reference TRBV7-3 and TRBJ2-1): GAGVSQTPSNKVTEKGKYVELRCDPISGHTALYWYRQSLGQGPEFLIYFQGTGAADDSGLPNDRFFAVRPEGSVSTLKIQRTERGDSAVYLCASSLTGPQASYNEQFFGPGTRLTVL.

The chain combines TRBV28 with TRBJ1-4; TRBD1 agrees at 7 bases. From germline, CDR1 is MDHEN and CDR2 SYDVKM. V dropped 10 bases and J dropped 10; count of bases not matched to a gene: 21. The CDR3 extends over 16 amino acids. CDR3 loop: CATLRDSVAKDRKLFF. Here the CDR3 DNA reads TGTGCCACCTTACGGGACAGCGTGGCTAAGGATCGAAAACTGTTTTTT.

This clone came up many times. The gene calls are TRBV21-1 and TRBJ1-5. TRBV21-1 is recorded as a pseudogene. The length of the CDR3 is 17 residues. The CDR3 sequence is CASSKRGYVTGNQPQHF. DNA for the CDR3: TGTGCCAGCAGCAAACGGGGTTACGTAACGGGCAATCAGCCCCAGCATTTT.

The chain has TRBV28 and TRBJ2-7, with TRBD2 matching over 8 bases. The germline V gene has CDR1 MDHEN and CDR2 SYDVKM. The V segment lost 3 bases and the J segment 0 bases; nucleotides outside the gene matches: 10. This CDR3 is built from 17 residues. CDR3 amino acids: CASSLGPSGGISYEQYF. The DNA for the CDR3 is TGTGCCAGCAGTTTGGGGCCAAGCGGGGGCATCTCCTACGAGCAGTACTTC.